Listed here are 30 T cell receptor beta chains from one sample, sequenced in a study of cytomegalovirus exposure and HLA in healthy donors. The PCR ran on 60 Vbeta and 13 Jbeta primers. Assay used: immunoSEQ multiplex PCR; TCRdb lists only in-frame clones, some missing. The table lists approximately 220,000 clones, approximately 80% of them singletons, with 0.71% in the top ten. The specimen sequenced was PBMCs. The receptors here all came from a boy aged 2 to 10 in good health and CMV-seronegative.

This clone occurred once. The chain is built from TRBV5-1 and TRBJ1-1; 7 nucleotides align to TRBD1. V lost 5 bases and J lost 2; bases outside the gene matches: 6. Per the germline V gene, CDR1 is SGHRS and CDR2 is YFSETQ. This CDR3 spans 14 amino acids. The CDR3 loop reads CASSLGQINTEAFF. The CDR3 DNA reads TGCGCCAGCAGTCTGGGACAGATTAACACTGAAGCTTTCTTT.

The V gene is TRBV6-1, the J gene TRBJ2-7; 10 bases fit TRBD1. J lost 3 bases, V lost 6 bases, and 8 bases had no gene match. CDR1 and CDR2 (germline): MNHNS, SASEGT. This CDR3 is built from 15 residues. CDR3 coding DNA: TGTGCCAGCAGGAACTCCGGGACAGGGGTCTACGAGCAGTACTTC. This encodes CASRNSGTGVYEQYF.

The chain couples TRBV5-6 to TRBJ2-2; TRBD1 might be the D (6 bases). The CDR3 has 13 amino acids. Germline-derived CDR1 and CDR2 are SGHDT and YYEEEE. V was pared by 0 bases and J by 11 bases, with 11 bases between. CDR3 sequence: CASSLGQGRELFF. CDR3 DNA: TGTGCCAGCAGCTTGGGCCAGGGGCGCGAGCTGTTTTTT.

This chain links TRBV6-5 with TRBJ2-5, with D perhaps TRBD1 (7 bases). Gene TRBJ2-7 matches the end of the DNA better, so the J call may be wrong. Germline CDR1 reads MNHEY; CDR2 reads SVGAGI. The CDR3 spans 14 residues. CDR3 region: CASRITGEAYEQYF. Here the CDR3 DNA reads TGTGCCAGCAGAATAACAGGGGAGGCCTACGAGCAGTACTTC.

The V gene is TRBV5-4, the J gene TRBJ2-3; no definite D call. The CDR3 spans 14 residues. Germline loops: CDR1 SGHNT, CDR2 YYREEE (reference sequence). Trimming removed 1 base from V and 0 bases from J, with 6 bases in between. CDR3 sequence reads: CASSLPGSTDTQYF. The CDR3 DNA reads TGTGCCAGCAGCTTGCCGGGTAGCACAGATACGCAGTATTTT.

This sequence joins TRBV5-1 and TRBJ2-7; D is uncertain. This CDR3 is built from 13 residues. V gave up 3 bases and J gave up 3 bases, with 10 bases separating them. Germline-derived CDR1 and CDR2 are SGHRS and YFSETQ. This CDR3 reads CASSSPHNYEQYF. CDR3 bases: TGCGCCAGCAGCTCCCCCCACAACTACGAGCAGTACTTC.

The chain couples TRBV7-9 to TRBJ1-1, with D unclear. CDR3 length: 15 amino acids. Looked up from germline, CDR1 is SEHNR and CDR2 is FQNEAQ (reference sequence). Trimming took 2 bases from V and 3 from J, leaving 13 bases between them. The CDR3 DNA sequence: TGTGCCAGCAGCTTATCGGAACAGCGGGACACTGAAGCTTTCTTT. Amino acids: CASSLSEQRDTEAFF.

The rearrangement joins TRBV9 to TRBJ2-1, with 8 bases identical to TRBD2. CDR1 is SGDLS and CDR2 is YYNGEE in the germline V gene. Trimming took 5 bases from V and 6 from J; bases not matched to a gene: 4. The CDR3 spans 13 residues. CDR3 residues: CASRAGTSNEQFF. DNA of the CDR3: TGTGCCAGCAGGGCCGGGACTAGCAATGAGCAGTTCTTC. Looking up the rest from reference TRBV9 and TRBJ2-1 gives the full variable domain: DSGVTQTPKHLITATGQRVTLRCSPRSGDLSVYWYQQSLDQGLQFLIQYYNGEERAKGNILERFSAQQFPDLHSELNLSSLELGDSALYFCASRAGTSNEQFFGPGTRLTVL.

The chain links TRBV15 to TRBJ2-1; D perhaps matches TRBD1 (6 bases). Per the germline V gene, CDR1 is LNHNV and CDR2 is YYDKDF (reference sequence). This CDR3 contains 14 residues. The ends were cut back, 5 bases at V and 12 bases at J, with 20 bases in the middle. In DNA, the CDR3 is TGTGCCACCAGCCCGGGACAATCTCAATCGGGGCAGTTCTTC. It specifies CATSPGQSQSGQFF.

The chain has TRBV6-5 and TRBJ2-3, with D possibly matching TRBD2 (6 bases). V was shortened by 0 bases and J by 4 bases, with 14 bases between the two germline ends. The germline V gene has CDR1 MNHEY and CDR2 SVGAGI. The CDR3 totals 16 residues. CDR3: CASSYSRGAGADTQYF. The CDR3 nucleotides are TGTGCCAGCAGTTACTCTCGCGGGGCAGGCGCAGATACGCAGTATTTT.

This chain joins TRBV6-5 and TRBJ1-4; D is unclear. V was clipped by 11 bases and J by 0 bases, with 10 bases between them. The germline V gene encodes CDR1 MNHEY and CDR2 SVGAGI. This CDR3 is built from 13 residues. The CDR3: CACGLSTNEKLFF. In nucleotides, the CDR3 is TGTGCCTGCGGACTCTCAACTAATGAAAAACTGTTTTTT.

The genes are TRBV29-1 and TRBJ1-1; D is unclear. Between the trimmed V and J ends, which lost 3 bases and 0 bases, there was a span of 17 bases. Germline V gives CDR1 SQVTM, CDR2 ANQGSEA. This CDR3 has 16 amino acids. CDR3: CSVERSSLPLNTEAFF. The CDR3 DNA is TGCAGCGTTGAGAGGTCGTCTTTACCGCTGAACACTGAAGCTTTCTTT.

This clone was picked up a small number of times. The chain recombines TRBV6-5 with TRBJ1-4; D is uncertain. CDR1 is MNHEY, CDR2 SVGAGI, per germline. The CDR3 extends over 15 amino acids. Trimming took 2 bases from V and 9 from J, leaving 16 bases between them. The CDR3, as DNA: TGTGCCAGCAGTTACGTCCGAGAGGGAAGTCAAAAACTGTTTTTT. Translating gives CASSYVREGSQKLFF.

The CDR3 loop is CASSLGLLTDYTGELFF. CDR3 coding DNA: TGCGCCAGCAGCTTGGGGTTATTGACAGATTACACCGGGGAGCTGTTTTTT. The V and J genes are TRBV5-1 and TRBJ2-2; D perhaps matches TRBD1 (5 bases). The germline CDR1 and CDR2 sequences are SGHRS and YFSETQ. The germline V and J ends were trimmed by 0 bases and 3 bases, with 15 bases remaining between them. This CDR3 has 17 residues.

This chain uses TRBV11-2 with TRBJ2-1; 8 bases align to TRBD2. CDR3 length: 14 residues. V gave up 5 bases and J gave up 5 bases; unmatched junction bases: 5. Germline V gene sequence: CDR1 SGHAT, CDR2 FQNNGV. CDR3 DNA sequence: TGTGCCAGCAGCCCGGGAGGGCCCGACAATGAGCAGTTCTTC. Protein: CASSPGGPDNEQFF.

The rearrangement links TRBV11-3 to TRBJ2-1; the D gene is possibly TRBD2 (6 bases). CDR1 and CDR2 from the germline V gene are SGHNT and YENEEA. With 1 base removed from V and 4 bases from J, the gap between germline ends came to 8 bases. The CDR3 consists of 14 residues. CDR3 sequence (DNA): TGTGCCAGCAGCTTAGCGGGAGTATACAATGAGCAGTTCTTC. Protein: CASSLAGVYNEQFF.

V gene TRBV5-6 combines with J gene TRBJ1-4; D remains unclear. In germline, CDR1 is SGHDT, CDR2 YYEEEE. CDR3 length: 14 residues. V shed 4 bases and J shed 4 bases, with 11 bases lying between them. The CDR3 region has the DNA TGTGCCAGCAGCGCGGGAGGGCATAATGAAAAACTGTTTTTT. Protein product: CASSAGGHNEKLFF.

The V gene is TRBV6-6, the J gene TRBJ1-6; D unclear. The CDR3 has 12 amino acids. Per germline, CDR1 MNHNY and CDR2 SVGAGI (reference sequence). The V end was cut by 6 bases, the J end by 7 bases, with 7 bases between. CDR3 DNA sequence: TGTGCCAGCAGCAGGCGAAATTCACCCCTCCACTTT. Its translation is CASSRRNSPLHF.

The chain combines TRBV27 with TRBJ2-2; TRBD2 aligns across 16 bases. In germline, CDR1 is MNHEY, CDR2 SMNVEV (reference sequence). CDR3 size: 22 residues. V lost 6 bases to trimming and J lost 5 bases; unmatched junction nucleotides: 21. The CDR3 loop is CASSHLRGTSGRVPIVTGELFF. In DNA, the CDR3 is TGTGCCAGCAGCCACCTAAGGGGGACTAGCGGGAGGGTCCCCATCGTGACCGGGGAGCTGTTTTTT.

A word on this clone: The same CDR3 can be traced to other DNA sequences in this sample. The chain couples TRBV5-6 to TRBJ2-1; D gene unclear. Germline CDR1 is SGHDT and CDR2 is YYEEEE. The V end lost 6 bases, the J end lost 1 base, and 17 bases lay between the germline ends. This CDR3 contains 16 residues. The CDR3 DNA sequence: TGTGCCAGCAATTTCCCCAGAGGAAAATCCTACAATGAGCAGTTCTTC. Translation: CASNFPRGKSYNEQFF.

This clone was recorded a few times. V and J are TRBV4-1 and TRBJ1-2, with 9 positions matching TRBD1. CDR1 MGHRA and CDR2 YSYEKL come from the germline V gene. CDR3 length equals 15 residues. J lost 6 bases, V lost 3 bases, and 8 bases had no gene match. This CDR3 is CASSQNQQGANGYTF. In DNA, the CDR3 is TGCGCCAGCAGCCAGAACCAACAGGGGGCAAATGGCTACACCTTC.

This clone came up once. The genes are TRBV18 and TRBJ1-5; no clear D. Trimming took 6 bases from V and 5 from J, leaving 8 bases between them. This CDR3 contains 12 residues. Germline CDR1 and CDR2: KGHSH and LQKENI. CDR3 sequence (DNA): TGTGCCAGCTCGGGGAGGGATCAGCCCCAGCATTTT. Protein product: CASSGRDQPQHF.

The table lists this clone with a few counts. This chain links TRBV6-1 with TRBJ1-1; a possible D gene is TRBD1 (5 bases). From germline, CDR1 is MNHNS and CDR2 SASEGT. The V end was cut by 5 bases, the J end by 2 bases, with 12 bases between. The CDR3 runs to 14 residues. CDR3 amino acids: CASSSGADNTEAFF. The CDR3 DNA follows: TGTGCCAGCAGTTCTGGGGCCGATAACACTGAAGCTTTCTTT.

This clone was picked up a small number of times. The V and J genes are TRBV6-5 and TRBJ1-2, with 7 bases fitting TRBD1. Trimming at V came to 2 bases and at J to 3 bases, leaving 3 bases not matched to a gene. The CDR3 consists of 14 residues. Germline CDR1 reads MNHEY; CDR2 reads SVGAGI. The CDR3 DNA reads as TGTGCCAGCAGTTACCTTGGGACAGACTATGGCTACACCTTC. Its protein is CASSYLGTDYGYTF.

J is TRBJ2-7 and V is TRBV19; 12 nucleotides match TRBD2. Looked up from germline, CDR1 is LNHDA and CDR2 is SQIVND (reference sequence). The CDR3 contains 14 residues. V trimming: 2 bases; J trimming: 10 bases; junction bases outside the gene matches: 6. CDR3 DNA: TGTGCCAGTAGTATACTAGCGGGAGGGAAGGAACAGTACTTC. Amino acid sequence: CASSILAGGKEQYF.

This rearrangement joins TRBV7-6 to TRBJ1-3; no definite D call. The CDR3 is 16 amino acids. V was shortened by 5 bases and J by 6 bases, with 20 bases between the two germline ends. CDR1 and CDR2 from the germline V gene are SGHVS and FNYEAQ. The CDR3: CASSPSDFGGVNTIYF. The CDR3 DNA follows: TGTGCCAGCAGCCCCTCGGACTTTGGAGGCGTAAACACCATATATTTT.

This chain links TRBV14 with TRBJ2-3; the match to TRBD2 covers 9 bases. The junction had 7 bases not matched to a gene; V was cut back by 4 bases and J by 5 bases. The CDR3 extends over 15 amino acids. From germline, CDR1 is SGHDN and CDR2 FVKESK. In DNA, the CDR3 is TGTGCCAGCAGCCGCGGGGGGGCCCGAGGAGATACGCAGTATTTT. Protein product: CASSRGGARGDTQYF.

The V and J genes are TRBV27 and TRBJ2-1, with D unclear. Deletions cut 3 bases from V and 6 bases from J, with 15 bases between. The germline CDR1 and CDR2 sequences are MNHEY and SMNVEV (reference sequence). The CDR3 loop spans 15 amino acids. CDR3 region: CASSFQPELPNEQFF. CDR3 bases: TGTGCCAGCAGTTTTCAGCCGGAGTTGCCCAATGAGCAGTTCTTC.

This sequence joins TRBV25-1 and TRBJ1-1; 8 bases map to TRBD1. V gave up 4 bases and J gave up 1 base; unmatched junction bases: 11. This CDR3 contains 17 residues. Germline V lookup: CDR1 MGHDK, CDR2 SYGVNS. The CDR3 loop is CASSATRGQAGNTEAFF. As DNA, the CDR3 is TGTGCCAGCAGTGCCACCAGGGGGCAGGCGGGGAACACTGAAGCTTTCTTT.

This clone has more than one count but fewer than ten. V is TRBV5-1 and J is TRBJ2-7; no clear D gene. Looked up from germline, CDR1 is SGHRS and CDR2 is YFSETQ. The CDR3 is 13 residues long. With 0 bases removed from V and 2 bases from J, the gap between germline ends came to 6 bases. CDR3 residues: CASSLDTTYEQYF. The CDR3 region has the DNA TGCGCCAGCAGCTTGGACACAACCTACGAGCAGTACTTC. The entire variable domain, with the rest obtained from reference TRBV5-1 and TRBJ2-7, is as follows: KAGVTQTPRYLIKTRGQQVTLSCSPISGHRSVSWYQQTPGQGLQFLFEYFSETQRNKGNFPGRFSGRQFSNSRSEMNVSTLELGDSALYLCASSLDTTYEQYFGPGTRLTVT.